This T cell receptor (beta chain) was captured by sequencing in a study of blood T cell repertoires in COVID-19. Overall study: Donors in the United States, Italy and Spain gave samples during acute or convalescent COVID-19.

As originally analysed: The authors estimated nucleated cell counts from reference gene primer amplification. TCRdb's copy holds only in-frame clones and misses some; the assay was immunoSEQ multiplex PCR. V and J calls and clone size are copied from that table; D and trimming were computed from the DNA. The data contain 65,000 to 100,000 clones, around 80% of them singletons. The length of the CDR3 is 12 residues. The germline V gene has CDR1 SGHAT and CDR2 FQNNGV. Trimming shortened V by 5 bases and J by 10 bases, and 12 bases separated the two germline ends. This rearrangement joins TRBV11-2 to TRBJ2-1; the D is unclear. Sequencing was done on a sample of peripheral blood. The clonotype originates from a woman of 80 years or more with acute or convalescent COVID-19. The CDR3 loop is CASSPSNFEQFF. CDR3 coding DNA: TGTGCCAGCAGCCCCTCTAATTTCGAGCAGTTCTTC.